Below, one T cell receptor (beta chain) is given with its context. The data are from a study of CD8 T cells in Susac syndrome. Study at large: Of the sequenced Susac syndrome patients, more than five had active disease and 8 or 9 were in remission.

This CDR3 is 13 amino acids long. V shed 7 bases and J shed 0 bases, with 6 bases lying between them. CDR1 KGHDR and CDR2 SFDVKD come from the germline V gene. Reverse transcription of roughly 0.45 to 1 ug RNA was performed with random hexamers. TCRdb analysed the immunoSEQ multiplex PCR reads with MiXCR anew, one entry per CDR3 protein. In the table there are some 130,000 distinct CDR3 sequences, 95% of which are singletons. The clonotype comes from a human donor with Susac syndrome. This sequence joins TRBV24-1 and TRBJ2-1; D remains unclear. Source material: CD8+ T cells from PBMCs. The CDR3 loop is CATSASSYNEQFF. The CDR3 nucleotides are TGTGCCACCAGCGCCAGCTCCTACAATGAGCAGTTCTTC.